This TCR beta chain was captured in a study of early T cells in non-severe SARS-CoV-2 infection. About the research overall: The input, bulk RNA from unsorted whole blood, was sequenced, and chains were unpaired. Overall study results and limits: Matching results from VDJdb favored anti-spike CD8 responses, leaving private and CD4 specificities undetected.

Individual cDNA molecules carried attached unique molecular identifiers. TCRdb independently ran MiXCR on the 5' RACE reads; one entry per CDR3 protein. This sample yields tens of thousands of distinct CDR3 sequences, of which 10% to 15% are seen a single time; 4.8% belongs to the top ten. Trimming took off 0 bases at V and 4 bases at J, with 13 bases between the two ends. Germline V gene sequence: CDR1 SGHTS, CDR2 YDEGEE. The CDR3 has 15 amino acids. In this sample, this clonotype turned up a few times. Antigen unknown. The V and J genes are TRBV5-8 and TRBJ1-1; D may be TRBD1 (5 bases). Sequences were obtained from whole blood. The receptor was isolated from an adult who was a healthcare worker with PCR-confirmed SARS-CoV-2 infection or an uninfected control (not recorded which). In DNA, the CDR3 is TGTGCCAGCAGCTTGGGCCAAGCGGGGGTCACTGAAGCTTTCTTT. Translating it yields CASSLGQAGVTEAFF.